This T cell receptor (beta chain) was captured in a study of blood T cell repertoires in COVID-19. The CDR3 runs to 12 residues. Trimming took 8 bases from V and 10 from J; bases not matched to a gene: 2. Germline V CDR1 and CDR2: SGHTA, FQGTGA. Clones were sequenced by immunoSEQ multiplex PCR, and TCRdb holds only the in-frame ones, with some missing. The table has about 210,000 clones, roughly 90% seen once; the top ten hold about 5%. The chain joins TRBV7-3 to TRBJ1-6; 10 nucleotides align to TRBD1. The sequenced sample consisted of peripheral blood. This sequence was found in a woman in her thirties or forties with acute or convalescent COVID-19. This CDR3 is CASGTGVSPLHF. Here the CDR3 DNA reads TGTGCCAGCGGGACAGGGGTATCACCCCTCCACTTT.